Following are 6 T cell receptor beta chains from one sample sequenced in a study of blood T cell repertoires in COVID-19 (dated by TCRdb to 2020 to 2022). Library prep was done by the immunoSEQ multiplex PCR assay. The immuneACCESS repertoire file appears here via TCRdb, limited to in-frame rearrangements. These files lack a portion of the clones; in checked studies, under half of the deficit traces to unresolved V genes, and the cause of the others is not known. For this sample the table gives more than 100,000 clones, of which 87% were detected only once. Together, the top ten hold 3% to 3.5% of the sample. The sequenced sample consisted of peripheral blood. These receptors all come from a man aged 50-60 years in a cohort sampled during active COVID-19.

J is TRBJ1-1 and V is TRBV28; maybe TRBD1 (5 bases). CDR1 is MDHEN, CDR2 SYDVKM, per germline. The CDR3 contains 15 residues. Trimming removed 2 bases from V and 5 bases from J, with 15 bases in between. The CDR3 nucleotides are TGTGCCAGCAGTTTAGGAGGGGTGCGGGGAACTGAAGCTTTCTTT. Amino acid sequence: CASSLGGVRGTEAFF.

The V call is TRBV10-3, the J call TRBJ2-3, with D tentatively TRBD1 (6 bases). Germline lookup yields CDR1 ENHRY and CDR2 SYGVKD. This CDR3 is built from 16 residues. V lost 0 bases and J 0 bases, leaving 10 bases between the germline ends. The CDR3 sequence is CAISESLGASTDTQYF. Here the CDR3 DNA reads TGTGCCATCAGTGAGTCGTTGGGGGCGAGCACAGATACGCAGTATTTT.

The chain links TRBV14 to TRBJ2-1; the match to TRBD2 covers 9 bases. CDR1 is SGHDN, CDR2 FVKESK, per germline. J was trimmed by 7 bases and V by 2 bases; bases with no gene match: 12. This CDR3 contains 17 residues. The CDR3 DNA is TGTGCCAGCAGCCAAAGGGAGAGCGGGGGGTATACGAATGAGCAGTTCTTC. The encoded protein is CASSQRESGGYTNEQFF.

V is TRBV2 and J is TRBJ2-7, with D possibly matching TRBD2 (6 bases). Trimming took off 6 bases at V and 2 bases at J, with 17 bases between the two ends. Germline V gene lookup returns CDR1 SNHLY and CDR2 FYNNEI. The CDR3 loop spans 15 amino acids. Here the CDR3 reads CASRAGKFTPYEQYF. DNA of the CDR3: TGTGCCAGCAGGGCGGGAAAGTTCACGCCCTACGAGCAGTACTTC.

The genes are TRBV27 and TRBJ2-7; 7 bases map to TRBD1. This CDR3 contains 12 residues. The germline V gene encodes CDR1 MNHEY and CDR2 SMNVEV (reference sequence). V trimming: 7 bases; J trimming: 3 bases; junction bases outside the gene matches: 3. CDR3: CASKTGDYEQYF. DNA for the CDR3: TGTGCCAGCAAAACAGGGGACTACGAGCAGTACTTC.

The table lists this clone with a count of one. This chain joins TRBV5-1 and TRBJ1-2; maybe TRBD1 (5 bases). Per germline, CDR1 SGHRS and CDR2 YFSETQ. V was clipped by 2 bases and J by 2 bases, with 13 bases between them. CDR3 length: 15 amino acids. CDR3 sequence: CASSFYPGSNYGYTF. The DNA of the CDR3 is TGCGCCAGCAGCTTTTATCCAGGGTCGAACTATGGCTACACCTTC.